The sample holds a few counts of the clone carrying this T cell receptor (beta chain). Its matching antigen is unknown. This entry belongs to a study of identical twins. The CDR3 is 14 amino acids. The ends lost 6 bases at V and 10 bases at J; junction bases unmatched: 9. CDR1 and CDR2 (germline): SNHLY, FYNNEI. Overall study results and limits: Weaker excess twin sharing was observed in beta out-of-frame sequences. Instead of following the same donors, the conclusions were based on cross-sectional statistical analysis. Cord blood's abundant beta clonotypes had fewer insertions, unlike memory repertoires.

TCRdb ran MiXCR on the 5' RACE reads and lists one entry per CDR3 protein. The sample has around 470,000 distinct CDR3 sequences, approximately 15% seen once; the top ten hold over 0.5%. These same data were also listed under a study on yellow fever vaccine responses in identical twins.

The chain has TRBV2 and TRBJ1-6, with 7 bases aligning to TRBD1. The sample consisted of CD4+ T cells sorted from blood. This receptor was identified in a woman under 30 in good health. CDR3: CASSVGQVGSPLHF. The CDR3 DNA reads as TGTGCCAGCAGCGTTGGACAGGTGGGGTCACCCCTCCACTTT.